One sample yielded the 30 T cell receptor beta chains listed below, sequenced in a study of blood T cell repertoires in COVID-19. Sequencing used immunoSEQ multiplex PCR; TCRdb keeps in-frame clones, though not all of them. Counted here are a few hundred thousand clones, about 90% occurring once; the ten biggest clones make up 0.9% to 1.2%. The sequencing sample was made of PBMCs or T cells enriched from blood (not recorded which). These receptors were obtained from a woman aged 30 to 39 who had recovered from COVID-19.

The rearrangement links TRBV28 to TRBJ1-3; no firm D call. CDR1 is MDHEN, CDR2 SYDVKM, per germline. The CDR3 is 15 residues long. Between the trimmed V and J ends, which lost 2 bases and 0 bases, there was a span of 8 bases. CDR3: CASSLRRPSGNTIYF. The DNA for the CDR3 is TGTGCCAGCAGTTTACGGAGACCCTCTGGAAACACCATATATTTT. Full variable domain (remainder filled in from reference TRBV28 and TRBJ1-3): DVKVTQSSRYLVKRTGEKVFLECVQDMDHENMFWYRQDPGLGLRLIYFSYDVKMKEKGDIPEGYSVSREKKERFSLILESASTNQTSMYLCASSLRRPSGNTIYFGEGSWLTVV.

The chain joins TRBV9 to TRBJ2-5, with TRBD2 matching over 14 bases. The V and J ends lost 3 bases and 1 base, in that order; junction bases with no gene match: 5. The CDR3 runs 17 residues. CDR1 and CDR2 from the germline V gene are SGDLS and YYNGEE. CDR3 DNA sequence: TGTGCCAGCAGCGCTAGGACTAGCGGGGGGCCCCAAGAGACCCAGTACTTC. It is translated as CASSARTSGGPQETQYF.

The chain recombines TRBV24-1 with TRBJ1-2, with a weak D call TRBD1 (6 bases). The CDR3 has 12 residues. V was cut by 10 bases and J by 8 bases, with 16 bases left in between. Germline V lookup: CDR1 KGHDR, CDR2 SFDVKD. CDR3 in DNA: TGTGCCACGTGGGGCAGGGGCTACGGCTACACCTTC. It yields the protein CATWGRGYGYTF.

V usage is TRBV9 and J usage is TRBJ1-2, with D perhaps TRBD1 (5 bases). CDR3 size: 15 residues. The germline gives CDR1 SGDLS, CDR2 YYNGEE. Trimming took off 0 bases at V and 8 bases at J, with 17 bases between the two ends. CDR3 sequence reads: CASSVAQDTSQGYTF. Written as DNA, the CDR3 is TGTGCCAGCAGCGTAGCGCAGGACACTTCACAGGGCTACACCTTC.

The chain uses TRBV13 and TRBJ2-7; D is possibly TRBD1 (6 bases). Trimming left V 4 bases short and J 2 bases short, with 15 bases between. This CDR3 has 15 residues. The germline CDR1 and CDR2 sequences are PRHDT and FYEKMQ (reference sequence). The DNA of the CDR3 is TGTGCCAGCAGCTCTCACAGGGAATCGGCCTACGAGCAGTACTTC. This translates into CASSSHRESAYEQYF. Drawing the rest from reference TRBV13 and TRBJ2-7, the complete variable domain is AAGVIQSPRHLIKEKRETATLKCYPIPRHDTVYWYQQGPGQDPQFLISFYEKMQSDKGSIPDRFSAQQFSDYHSELNMSSLELGDSALYFCASSSHRESAYEQYFGPGTRLTVT.

The chain recombines TRBV19 with TRBJ1-1; 7 bases fit TRBD1. The CDR3 totals 14 residues. Per the germline V gene, CDR1 is LNHDA and CDR2 is SQIVND (reference sequence). V shed 4 bases, J shed 7 bases, and the junction held 9 bases outside the gene matches. In DNA form, the CDR3 reads TGTGCCAGTAGTAAAGGCCAGGGGGGAGGTGAAGCTTTCTTT. The encoded protein is CASSKGQGGGEAFF.

The V and J genes are TRBV27 and TRBJ2-5, with TRBD1 identical over 8 bases. In germline, CDR1 is MNHEY, CDR2 SMNVEV (reference sequence). J gave up 5 bases and V 6 bases, and 5 bases lay outside the gene matches. The CDR3 covers 13 residues. CDR3 bases: TGTGCCAGCAGGACAGGGGACGGTGAGACCCAGTACTTC. Its protein is CASRTGDGETQYF.

The chain links TRBV19 to TRBJ1-1; 7 bases line up with TRBD1. Germline V gives CDR1 LNHDA, CDR2 SQIVND (reference sequence). This CDR3 contains 16 residues. Trimming cost V 6 bases and J 1 base; bases outside gene matches: 11. CDR3 sequence reads: CASRFGAGGSNTEAFF. CDR3 nucleotides: TGTGCCAGTAGATTCGGGGCAGGGGGGTCGAACACTGAAGCTTTCTTT.

The gene calls are TRBV6-6 and TRBJ2-1, with 11 bases that match TRBD2. The CDR3 is made up of 16 amino acids. V dropped 3 bases and J dropped 4; count of bases not matched to a gene: 5. Germline V gives CDR1 MNHNY, CDR2 SVGAGI (reference sequence). Here the CDR3 DNA reads TGTGCCAGCAGTTATCCCGGGACTAGCGGTTACAATGAGCAGTTCTTC. This codes for CASSYPGTSGYNEQFF.

This rearrangement joins TRBV5-6 to TRBJ2-2; 13 bases are a match to TRBD2. Germline V gene data show CDR1 as SGHDT and CDR2 as YYEEEE. V lost 0 bases and J lost 4; bases outside the gene matches: 3. The CDR3 covers 17 residues. CDR3 region: CASSLELAGGFTGELFF. CDR3 DNA sequence: TGTGCCAGCAGCTTGGAACTAGCGGGGGGGTTCACCGGGGAGCTGTTTTTT.

The chain couples TRBV6-6 to TRBJ2-1; D gene ambiguous. Trimming cost V 5 bases and J 0 bases, with 17 bases left between them. The CDR3 is 17 amino acids. Per the germline V gene, CDR1 is MNHNY and CDR2 is SVGAGI (reference sequence). CDR3 in DNA: TGTGCCAGCAGTCCCGCGAGGCTGAGAAGCTCCTACAATGAGCAGTTCTTC. Its protein is CASSPARLRSSYNEQFF.

The rearrangement links TRBV6-4 to TRBJ1-5, with 8 bases fitting TRBD1. From germline, CDR1 is MRHNA and CDR2 SNTAGT. After removal of 2 bases from V and 3 bases from J, the junction contained 6 bases not matched to a gene. The CDR3 spans 16 residues. As DNA, the CDR3 is TGTGCCAGCAGTGACAAGTGCAGGGGGCTCAATCAGCCCCAGCATTTT. Translated: CASSDKCRGLNQPQHF.

The CDR3: CASSHLGGRGNEKLFF. CDR3 nucleotide sequence: TGTGCCAGCAGCCACCTAGGGGGCAGGGGTAATGAAAAACTGTTTTTT. This chain connects TRBV14 to TRBJ1-4, with 7 bases that match TRBD1. The germline V gene encodes CDR1 SGHDN and CDR2 FVKESK. The V and J ends lost 3 bases and 4 bases, in that order; junction bases with no gene match: 8. The CDR3 runs to 16 residues.

This chain uses TRBV24-1 with TRBJ2-2; D unresolved. This CDR3 region has 13 residues. Germline values: CDR1 KGHDR, CDR2 SFDVKD. V lost 4 bases, J lost 2 bases, and 4 bases lay in between. The CDR3: CATSDINTGELFF. The CDR3 DNA follows: TGTGCCACCAGTGACATTAACACCGGGGAGCTGTTTTTT.

The chain uses TRBV18 and TRBJ1-2, with D unresolved. This CDR3 is 14 amino acids long. Germline V gives CDR1 KGHSH, CDR2 LQKENI. The V and J ends lost 4 bases and 4 bases respectively, with 13 bases between them. The CDR3 is CASSQDDISYGYTF. CDR3 in DNA: TGTGCCAGCTCACAAGACGACATCAGCTATGGCTACACCTTC.

The V gene is TRBV6-2 or TRBV6-3, the J gene TRBJ2-5, with D possibly being TRBD1 (8 bases). V was shortened by 3 bases and J by 7 bases, with 24 bases between the two germline ends. Germline loops: CDR1 MNHEY, CDR2 SVGEGT. This CDR3 has 17 residues. This chain's CDR3 is CASSYRTGRPGGGTQYF. For the CDR3, the DNA is TGTGCCAGCAGTTATCGGACAGGGAGGCCCGGCGGGGGGACCCAGTACTTC.

The chain couples TRBV7-2 to TRBJ2-7, with D possibly matching TRBD1 (6 bases). The CDR3 has 13 residues. V was trimmed by 6 bases and J by 5 bases, leaving 14 bases between them. Germline CDR1 SGHTA, CDR2 FQGNSA. The CDR3 here is CASRKQGVHEQYF. Written as DNA, the CDR3 is TGTGCCAGCAGAAAACAGGGAGTCCACGAGCAGTACTTC.

The chain couples TRBV10-3 to TRBJ1-5; D unresolved. CDR3 size: 15 residues. The V gene's germline CDR1 is ENHRY and CDR2 SYGVKD. V lost 2 bases, J lost 9 bases, and 17 bases lay in between. CDR3 sequence (DNA): TGTGCCATCAGTGAGGGGATGAGCTCGCGGGGGCCCCAGCATTTT. This sequence encodes CAISEGMSSRGPQHF.

This chain's CDR3 is CASSAGTGTLLYEQYF. DNA of the CDR3: TGTGCCAGCAGCGCAGGGACAGGGACTCTTTTATACGAGCAGTACTTC. This rearrangement joins TRBV7-9 to TRBJ2-7, with TRBD1 identical over 9 bases. The CDR3 runs 16 residues. The junction had 12 bases not matched to a gene; V was cut back by 5 bases and J by 4 bases. Germline V gene lookup returns CDR1 SEHNR and CDR2 FQNEAQ (reference sequence).

The chain has TRBV27 and TRBJ2-7; 7 bases align to TRBD1. There are 16 residues in the CDR3. With 0 bases clipped from V and 3 bases from J, the junction kept 8 bases outside the gene matches. The V gene's germline CDR1 is MNHEY and CDR2 SMNVEV (reference sequence). The CDR3 coding sequence is TGTGCCAGCAGTTTATCTAACCGGGACAGTTTCTACGAGCAGTACTTC. Its translation is CASSLSNRDSFYEQYF.

The rearrangement joins TRBV20-1 to TRBJ2-2; perhaps TRBD1 as D (5 bases). The CDR3 sequence is 16 residues long. Germline lookup yields CDR1 DFQATT and CDR2 SNEGSKA (reference sequence). The V and J ends lost 3 bases and 6 bases respectively, with 20 bases between them. The CDR3: CSASLSGLGLAGELFF. DNA of the CDR3: TGCAGTGCTAGTCTATCAGGGCTGGGGCTAGCCGGGGAGCTGTTTTTT.

The V call is TRBV11-2, the J call TRBJ2-5; a weak D match, TRBD1 (6 bases). In germline, CDR1 is SGHAT, CDR2 FQNNGV. The CDR3 sequence is 17 residues long. The ends were cut back, 1 base at V and 5 bases at J, with 20 bases in the middle. CDR3 loop: CASSLGSGRGLRETQYF. Here the CDR3 DNA reads TGTGCCAGCAGCTTAGGGTCGGGCAGGGGTTTACGGGAGACCCAGTACTTC.

V usage is TRBV14 and J usage is TRBJ1-6; 7 positions match TRBD1. Trimming removed 1 base from V and 9 bases from J; junction bases left unmatched: 0. The germline V gene has CDR1 SGHDN and CDR2 FVKESK. The CDR3 is 13 residues long. CDR3 in amino acids: CASSQGQGSPLHF. DNA of the CDR3: TGTGCCAGCAGCCAAGGACAGGGTTCACCCCTCCACTTT.

For the CDR3, the DNA is TGTGCCTGGAGTGTAATGTGGGAGAGCTCCTACAATGAGCAGTTCTTC. This codes for CAWSVMWESSYNEQFF. The chain is built from TRBV30 and TRBJ2-1, with D possibly TRBD2 on 5 matching bases. Germline assignment: CDR1 GTSNPN and CDR2 SVGIG (reference sequence). V was pared by 0 bases and J by 0 bases, with 12 bases between. The CDR3 covers 16 residues.

This sequence joins TRBV3-1 (or the pseudogene TRBV3-2) and TRBJ1-2, with 7 bases identical to TRBD1. Germline assignment: CDR1 LGHDT and CDR2 YNNKEL (reference sequence). This CDR3 spans 17 amino acids. The V gene end was trimmed by 5 bases and the J gene end by 1 base; junction bases not matched to a gene: 13. The CDR3 reads CASSMIWGQGGNYGYTF. In DNA form, the CDR3 reads TGTGCCAGCAGCATGATCTGGGGGCAGGGGGGTAACTATGGCTACACCTTC.

This clone has just one count. V and J are TRBV5-5 and TRBJ1-1; 8 bases are a match to TRBD1. CDR1 is SGHKS and CDR2 is YYEKEE in the germline V gene (reference sequence). The trim removed 0 bases at V and 11 bases at J, leaving 9 bases unmatched. This CDR3 contains 14 residues. CDR3 sequence reads: CASSLGTGIKKAFF. CDR3 sequence (DNA): TGTGCCAGCAGCTTGGGGACAGGGATAAAGAAGGCTTTCTTT.

The genes are TRBV5-4 and TRBJ2-3; possibly TRBD2 for D (6 bases). The V and J ends lost 0 bases and 0 bases respectively, with 11 bases between them. The CDR3 is 16 residues long. Germline V gene data show CDR1 as SGHNT and CDR2 as YYREEE (reference sequence). The CDR3 loop reads CASSLEVLASTDTQYF. For the CDR3, the DNA is TGTGCCAGCAGCTTGGAGGTACTAGCCAGCACAGATACGCAGTATTTT.

This rearrangement joins TRBV5-4 to TRBJ2-7; TRBD1 aligns across 8 bases. J was trimmed by 3 bases and V by 4 bases; bases with no gene match: 6. The germline V gene encodes CDR1 SGHNT and CDR2 YYREEE (reference sequence). The CDR3 loop spans 14 amino acids. The CDR3 protein is CASSGMDRDYEQYF. As DNA, the CDR3 is TGTGCCAGCAGCGGGATGGACAGGGACTACGAGCAGTACTTC.

The chain has TRBV6-5 and TRBJ2-3; D remains ambiguous. V lost 7 bases and J 4 bases, leaving 15 bases between the germline ends. The CDR3 consists of 14 residues. Germline CDR1 MNHEY, CDR2 SVGAGI. CDR3 sequence: CASTDPYAADTQYF. The DNA for the CDR3 is TGTGCCAGCACCGACCCCTACGCGGCAGATACGCAGTATTTT.

This clone was recorded once. V is TRBV19 and J is TRBJ1-1; 11 nucleotides match TRBD1. The germline V gene encodes CDR1 LNHDA and CDR2 SQIVND (reference sequence). This CDR3 has 13 amino acids. V shed 5 bases and J 4 bases; nucleotides not matched to a gene: 0. The CDR3 here is CASSGTGGTEAFF. CDR3 coding DNA: TGTGCCAGTAGTGGGACAGGGGGCACTGAAGCTTTCTTT.